This T cell receptor beta chain was identified in a study of PD-L1 blockade in urothelial cancer. Background on the study: Patients began atezolizumab, 1,200 mg intravenously every 3 weeks, in the mid-2010s. Blood samples had a median of roughly 140,000 T cells, roughly 76,000 unique TCRs, and clonality roughly 0.088. Men with urothelial cancer arising in the bladder made up about 85% of the roughly 30 patients.

The time point is: pretreatment peripheral blood. The table came from immunoSEQ multiplex PCR; TCRdb's copy has only in-frame clones and leaves some out. This sample carries 30,000 to 40,000 clones, approximately 86% of them seen once, and the ten largest clones take roughly 15%. This CDR3 contains 17 residues. Trimming at V came to 3 bases and at J to 0 bases, leaving 5 bases not matched to a gene. The germline V gene encodes CDR1 SGHRS and CDR2 YFSETQ. The receptor comes from a man older than 75 with urothelial cancer. This sequence joins TRBV5-1 and TRBJ2-3; 12 bases match TRBD1. The starting material was PBMCs, obtained around atezolizumab (anti-PD-L1) treatment. DNA for the CDR3: TGCGCCAGCAGCTCGGGACAGGGGGCCCCTAGCACAGATACGCAGTATTTT. Protein sequence: CASSSGQGAPSTDTQYF.